These T cell receptor beta chains were read from a single sample in a study of radiotherapy plus CTLA-4 blockade in lung cancer. Sequencing used immunoSEQ multiplex PCR; TCRdb keeps in-frame clones, though not all of them. The sample holds tens of thousands of clones, about 85% seen once. This specimen was peripheral blood, taken from a patient treated with radiotherapy plus ipilimumab. The receptors were gathered from a human donor with non-small cell lung cancer that progressed on radiotherapy plus ipilimumab. Each CDR3 is given with its conserved first and last residue. Fields, in order: clone size, J gene, D gene, V gene, CDR3 DNA, CDR3 protein. D genes are given only for firm matches. The size entry is marked missing in some rows and otherwise reads once, few, many or a size class.

- | TRBJ1-2 | - | TRBV28 | TGTGCCAGCAGTACGCTTATGGCCGGCTACACCTTC | CASSTLMAGYTF
- | TRBJ2-3 | - | TRBV7-7 | TGTGCCAGCAGCTTAGGCGGGGTCACAGATACGCAGTATTTT | CASSLGGVTDTQYF
once | TRBJ2-4 | - | TRBV19 | TGTGCCAGTAGTAATCGCGGGGTACTAGCCAAAAACATTCAGTACTTC | CASSNRGVLAKNIQYF
- | TRBJ2-2 | TRBD1 | TRBV27 | TGTACCAGCAGAAAACGACAGGGCGGAACGAACACCGGGGAGCTGTTTTTT | CTSRKRQGGTNTGELFF
- | TRBJ1-2 | - | TRBV28 | TGTGCCACCCAGGGTAGTGGGGGGGGCTACACCTTC | CATQGSGGGYTF
- | TRBJ1-2 | TRBD1 | TRBV7-3 | TGTGCCAGCGGGGCAGGGGGAATGGGTGGCTACACCTTC | CASGAGGMGGYTF
once | TRBJ2-7 | TRBD1 | TRBV27 | TGTGCCAGCAGTTTGGGCAGGGGGTCCTACGAGCAGTACTTC | CASSLGRGSYEQYF
few | TRBJ1-5 | - | TRBV7-2 | TGTGCCAGCAGCTTAGCGTCCGGGATGGGCAATCAGCCCCAGCATTTT | CASSLASGMGNQPQHF
once | TRBJ1-6 | TRBD1 | TRBV6-1 | TGTAATTCGAGGGTGGGACAGGGTGATTCACCCCTCCACTTT | CNSRVGQGDSPLHF
few | TRBJ1-1 | - | TRBV7-8 | TGTGCCAGCAGCTCATCCCGGTGGGCAGGGATGAACACTGAAGCTTTCTTT | CASSSSRWAGMNTEAFF
- | TRBJ2-2 | - | TRBV5-1 | TGCGCCAGCAGGGTCTCGACGGGGGCCGGGGAGCTGTTTTTT | CASRVSTGAGELFF
- | TRBJ2-2 | - | TRBV4-3 | TGCGCCAGCAGCCAAGGGGGGGTCACCGGGGAGCTGTTTTTT | CASSQGGVTGELFF
- | TRBJ2-2 | - | TRBV15 | TGTGCCACCAGCAGAGATCTTGGGTTCGGGGAGCTGTTTTTT | CATSRDLGFGELFF
- | TRBJ1-5 | - | TRBV27 | TGTGCCAGCAGCCCGGTTAATAGCAATCAGCCCCAGCATTTT | CASSPVNSNQPQHF
- | TRBJ1-5 | - | TRBV5-6 | TGTGCCAGCAGCTTCGGAGGGCGCTCCGTCAGCAATCAGCCCCAGCATTTT | CASSFGGRSVSNQPQHF
- | TRBJ2-7 | - | TRBV23-1 | TGCGCCAGCAGTCAAAACGGGAGCCAAAGCTCCTACGAGCAGTACTTC | CASSQNGSQSSYEQYF
- | TRBJ2-4 | - | TRBV11-3 | TGTGCCAGCAGCTTCTGGGGTTTAGGGAACATTCAGTACTTC | CASSFWGLGNIQYF
- | TRBJ2-1 | TRBD2 | TRBV4-2 | TGTGCCAGCAGCCAAGGTTCACGGACTAGCGGAAACAATGAGCAGTTCTTC | CASSQGSRTSGNNEQFF
- | TRBJ2-1 | TRBD2 | TRBV6-6 | TGTGCCAGCGCCCTCCCTCGGGGGGGCCTTATTGAGCAGTTCTTC | CASALPRGGLIEQFF
- | TRBJ1-2 | TRBD1 | TRBV9 | TGTGCCAGCAGCGGTCCTGGGACAGGTCCCGTCTATGGCTACACCTTC | CASSGPGTGPVYGYTF
- | TRBJ1-5 | - | TRBV4-1 | TGCGCCAGCAGCCAAGACCAGGGTCCCAATCAGCCCCAGCATTTT | CASSQDQGPNQPQHF
- | TRBJ1-5 | - | TRBV4-1 | TGCGCCAGCAGCCAAGCCGGAGAGAATCAGCCCCAGCATTTT | CASSQAGENQPQHF
- | TRBJ2-1 | - | TRBV18 | TGTGCCAGCTCACCAGGGACTGTCCTCTACAATGAGCAGTTCTTC | CASSPGTVLYNEQFF
- | TRBJ1-3 | - | TRBV6-1 | TGTGCCAGCAGTGAAGCGGTCGCGCACAATGGAAACACCATATATTTT | CASSEAVAHNGNTIYF
- | TRBJ2-7 | - | TRBV5-6 | TGTGCCAGCAGCTTGGCCCAAGACTCCTACGAGCAGTACTTC | CASSLAQDSYEQYF
- | TRBJ1-4 | - | TRBV4-1 | TGCGCCAGCAGCCAAGACCCCCTTGGGGGTGCAACTAATGAAAAACTGTTTTTT | CASSQDPLGGATNEKLFF
- | TRBJ2-5 | - | TRBV6-1 | TGTGCCAGCAGCCAGCCTGGGGAGACCCAGTACTTC | CASSQPGETQYF
- | TRBJ1-2 | TRBD1 | TRBV6-1 | TGTGCCAGCAGGATGACAGGGAGCTATGGCTACACCTTC | CASRMTGSYGYTF
- | TRBJ1-1 | - | TRBV13 | TGTGCCAGCAGTAGGGGCAACACTGAAGCTTTCTTT | CASSRGNTEAFF
- | TRBJ2-4 | TRBD2 | TRBV5-1 | TGCGCCAGCAGCGACACTAGCGGGGGGAAAAACATTCAGTACTTC | CASSDTSGGKNIQYF
- | TRBJ2-3 | TRBD2 | TRBV7-9 | TGTGCCAGCAGCCCGACTCCCCTAGCGGGATCAACAGATACGCAGTATTTT | CASSPTPLAGSTDTQYF
- | TRBJ2-7 | TRBD2 | TRBV11-3 | TGTGCCAGCAGCTTAGATTCCCCAAGCGGGAGCTTATCCTACGAGCAGTACTTC | CASSLDSPSGSLSYEQYF
- | TRBJ2-7 | TRBD2 | TRBV2 | TGTGCCAGCAGTGAACTGGGACGGGGGGTCACCTACGAGCAGTACTTC | CASSELGRGVTYEQYF
once | TRBJ2-6 | - | TRBV7-2 | TGTGCCAGCAGCGTCCAGGGTTACGGGGCCAACGTCCTGACTTTC | CASSVQGYGANVLTF
- | TRBJ2-1 | TRBD2 | TRBV9 | TGTGCCAGCAGCGTAGGACTAGCGGGAGTTGGTGAGCAGTTCTTC | CASSVGLAGVGEQFF
- | TRBJ2-7 | - | TRBV5-4 | TGTGCCAGCAGCTTGGATACAGCCTCCTACGAGCAGTACTTC | CASSLDTASYEQYF
- | TRBJ2-7 | TRBD2 | TRBV15 | TGTGCCACCAGCAGAGATCGCGGGGGAGGGGCAACTTACTTC | CATSRDRGGGATYF
many | TRBJ1-4 | - | TRBV6-6 | TGTGCCAGCAGGGACAGTGAAAAACTGTTTTTT | CASRDSEKLFF
- | TRBJ2-7 | - | TRBV18 | TGTGCCAGCTCACCACCGGCTACACTAGCACGAAGCTCCTACGAGCAGTACTTC | CASSPPATLARSSYEQYF
- | TRBJ1-1 | - | TRBV27 | TGTGCCAGCAGCCCATTAGGCGCTGAAGCTTTCTTT | CASSPLGAEAFF
- | TRBJ2-1 | TRBD2 | TRBV4-3 | TGCGCCAGCAGCCAGGGACTAGCGGGAGCGAATCGATACAATGAGCAGTTCTTC | CASSQGLAGANRYNEQFF
- | TRBJ2-6 | TRBD1 | TRBV30 | TGTGCCTGGGGGACAGGGCCCTCTGGGGCCAACGTCCTGACTTTC | CAWGTGPSGANVLTF
- | TRBJ2-7 | TRBD2 | TRBV6-5 | TGTGCCAGCAGGGGGCGGGAGGCCTCCTACGAGCAGTACTTC | CASRGREASYEQYF
- | TRBJ2-4 | - | TRBV5-4 | TGTGCCAGCAGCTTGCAGGGAGGCAAAAACATTCAGTACTTC | CASSLQGGKNIQYF
- | TRBJ2-1 | - | TRBV29-1 | TGCAGCGCCGTTAGGGGTGAGCAGTTCTTC | CSAVRGEQFF
few | TRBJ2-7 | - | TRBV2 | TGTGCCAGCAGTCCCCAGTCCTACGAGCAGTACTTC | CASSPQSYEQYF
- | TRBJ2-5 | TRBD1 | TRBV4-2 | TGTGCCAGCAGCCAACTCCCCGGACAGGTACAAGAGACCCAGTACTTC | CASSQLPGQVQETQYF
- | TRBJ1-1 | - | TRBV6-5 | TGTGCCAGCGGGGGGGGGATGAACACTGAAGCTTTCTTT | CASGGGMNTEAFF
once | TRBJ2-2 | TRBD1 | TRBV10-3 | TGTGCCATCAACAGACAGGGGCTGAACACCGGGGAGCTGTTTTTT | CAINRQGLNTGELFF
- | TRBJ1-2 | - | TRBV12-5 | TGTGCTAGTGGTTTGCTCTTGGGGGGGCTTGGCTATGGCTACACCTTC | CASGLLLGGLGYGYTF
- | TRBJ2-7 | - | TRBV19 | TGTGCCAGTAGTATATTAGACAACTCCTACGAGCAGTACTTC | CASSILDNSYEQYF
- | TRBJ2-1 | TRBD2 | TRBV28 | TGTGCCAGCAGTCCCCCTAGCGGGGACTCCTACAATGAGCAGTTCTTC | CASSPPSGDSYNEQFF
- | TRBJ2-7 | TRBD2 | TRBV28 | TGTGCCAGCAGCACTTGGGCTAGCGGGGAACACGAGCAGTACTTC | CASSTWASGEHEQYF
- | TRBJ2-5 | - | TRBV6-6 | TGTGCCAGCAATAAGGAATACGTGGAGACCCAGTACTTC | CASNKEYVETQYF
- | TRBJ2-7 | TRBD1 | TRBV25-1 | TGTGCCAGCGAAGAAGGGACAGGGTTTGCCTACGAGCAGTACTTC | CASEEGTGFAYEQYF
- | TRBJ2-7 | - | TRBV6-5 | TGTGCCAGCCGCGGGGCCTCCTACGAGCAGTACTTC | CASRGASYEQYF